The 20 T cell receptor beta chains below come from one sample, sequenced in a study of CD8+ T cells in alopecia areata. RNA extraction and reverse transcription yielded cDNA as sequencing template. This table comes from immunoSEQ multiplex PCR, and its TCRdb copy is limited to in-frame clones, with some not included. The sample lists roughly 130,000 clones; roughly 61% were seen once. Sample: CD4+ T cells sorted from blood, taken at week 0. The receptor source for this set is a human donor with alopecia areata.

The rearrangement joins TRBV11-2 to TRBJ2-6, with D unclear. The CDR3 loop spans 14 amino acids. Germline loops: CDR1 SGHAT, CDR2 FQNNGV. Trimming shortened V by 1 base and J by 4 bases, and 5 bases separated the two germline ends. CDR3 amino acids: CASSLVSGANVLTF. The CDR3, as DNA: TGTGCCAGCAGCTTAGTATCCGGGGCCAACGTCCTGACTTTC.

The chain has TRBV13 and TRBJ1-1; D is unclear. The germline V gene has CDR1 PRHDT and CDR2 FYEKMQ (reference sequence). The length of the CDR3 is 13 residues. V lost 5 bases and J lost 1, with 8 bases in between. The chain's CDR3 is CASSLHQNTEAFF. In DNA, the CDR3 is TGTGCCAGCAGCCTTCACCAGAACACTGAAGCTTTCTTT.

The chain recombines TRBV27 with TRBJ2-7; D uncertain. CDR1 and CDR2 from the germline V gene are MNHEY and SMNVEV (reference sequence). V was cut by 4 bases and J by 1 base, with 11 bases left in between. The CDR3 totals 14 residues. The CDR3: CASSSTQGSYEQYF. In DNA, the CDR3 is TGTGCCAGCAGTTCCACCCAAGGGTCCTACGAGCAGTACTTC.

The chain employs TRBV4-2 and TRBJ1-5; D remains unclear. The germline gives CDR1 LGHNA, CDR2 YNFKEQ. The CDR3 has 13 amino acids. Trimming took off 0 bases at V and 5 bases at J, with 5 bases between the two ends. CDR3 in amino acids: CASSQESDQPQHF. CDR3 coding DNA: TGTGCCAGCAGCCAAGAGTCGGATCAGCCCCAGCATTTT.

This rearrangement joins TRBV7-3 to TRBJ1-1; no clear D gene. Trimming removed 5 bases from V and 0 bases from J, with 10 bases in between. Germline CDR1 and CDR2: SGHTA and FQGTGA. CDR3 size: 14 residues. CDR3: CASSPGHMNTEAFF. The CDR3 DNA reads TGTGCCAGCAGCCCCGGTCACATGAACACTGAAGCTTTCTTT. The complete variable domain, with remaining parts taken from reference TRBV7-3 and TRBJ1-1, reads GAGVSQTPSNKVTEKGKYVELRCDPISGHTALYWYRQSLGQGPEFLIYFQGTGAADDSGLPNDRFFAVRPEGSVSTLKIQRTERGDSAVYLCASSPGHMNTEAFFGQGTRLTVV.

V and J are TRBV4-3 and TRBJ2-1; TRBD1 or TRBD2 may be the D gene (5 bases each). The CDR3 is made up of 14 amino acids. With 1 base removed from V and 7 bases from J, the gap between germline ends came to 11 bases. Germline V gene data show CDR1 as LGHNA and CDR2 as YSLEER. CDR3 loop: CASSQVGTANEQFF. CDR3 sequence (DNA): TGCGCCAGCAGCCAAGTCGGGACGGCGAATGAGCAGTTCTTC.

The gene calls are TRBV4-2 and TRBJ1-1, with unresolved D. Between the trimmed V and J ends, which lost 4 bases and 0 bases, there was a span of 6 bases. The CDR3 length is 13 residues. Germline CDR1 is LGHNA and CDR2 is YNFKEQ. CDR3 residues: CASSRLMNTEAFF. The CDR3 nucleotides are TGTGCCAGCAGCCGCCTCATGAACACTGAAGCTTTCTTT.

The chain employs TRBV7-2 and TRBJ2-1; D perhaps matches TRBD1 (6 bases). The CDR3 sequence is 15 residues long. The V and J ends lost 5 bases and 5 bases respectively, with 16 bases between them. The V gene's germline CDR1 is SGHTA and CDR2 FQGNSA. The CDR3 spells CASSVSDRKDNEQFF. The CDR3 coding sequence is TGTGCCAGCAGCGTATCGGACAGAAAAGACAATGAGCAGTTCTTC.

The chain recombines TRBV5-1 with TRBJ2-5; D possibly corresponds to TRBD1 (6 bases). The CDR3 runs to 14 residues. Between the trimmed V and J ends, which lost 4 bases and 3 bases, there was a span of 13 bases. The germline V gene has CDR1 SGHRS and CDR2 YFSETQ. The CDR3 reads CASSLGGREETQYF. The CDR3 region has the DNA TGCGCCAGCAGCCTAGGGGGTAGAGAAGAGACCCAGTACTTC.

V usage is TRBV4-2 and J usage is TRBJ2-1; no clear D gene. CDR3 length: 15 amino acids. Germline CDR1 is LGHNA and CDR2 is YNFKEQ. The ends were cut back, 0 bases at V and 6 bases at J, with 12 bases in the middle. CDR3 in DNA: TGTGCCAGCAGCCAAGAACGGCTAGGCCGCAATGAGCAGTTCTTC. The encoded protein is CASSQERLGRNEQFF.

The rearrangement uses TRBV5-6 and TRBJ1-2, with 8 bases lining up with TRBD1. The ends lost 5 bases at V and 9 bases at J; junction bases unmatched: 9. Germline V gives CDR1 SGHDT, CDR2 YYEEEE. The CDR3 length is 13 residues. Here the CDR3 DNA reads TGTGCCAGCAGTACTGGACAGGGCCAGAGCTACACCTTC. Protein sequence: CASSTGQGQSYTF.

This chain uses TRBV5-4 with TRBJ1-4; maybe TRBD1 (5 bases). Trimming removed 2 bases from V and 0 bases from J, with 8 bases in between. Germline V CDR1 and CDR2: SGHNT, YYREEE (reference sequence). CDR3 size: 15 residues. The CDR3, as DNA: TGTGCCAGCAGCTTTACACAGGCAACTAATGAAAAACTGTTTTTT. Protein product: CASSFTQATNEKLFF.

The gene calls are TRBV5-4 and TRBJ2-3; TRBD2 agrees at 7 bases. The CDR3 is 14 residues long. Germline-derived CDR1 and CDR2 are SGHNT and YYREEE (reference sequence). After removal of 2 bases from V and 3 bases from J, the junction contained 3 bases not matched to a gene. The DNA of the CDR3 is TGTGCCAGCAGCTTTTGGGAGGGAACAGATACGCAGTATTTT. Amino acids: CASSFWEGTDTQYF.

This chain uses TRBV19 with TRBJ2-3, with 9 bases lining up with TRBD2. CDR1 is LNHDA, CDR2 SQIVND, per germline (reference sequence). After removal of 6 bases from V and 1 base from J, the junction contained 5 bases not matched to a gene. CDR3 size: 15 residues. The CDR3 DNA reads as TGTGCCAGTAGGCGGGGGGGCGCTGGCACAGATACGCAGTATTTT. Translation gives CASRRGGAGTDTQYF.

V is TRBV18 and J is TRBJ2-7; tentative D call: TRBD1 (5 bases). The CDR3 is made up of 11 amino acids. Germline loops: CDR1 KGHSH, CDR2 LQKENI. V was cut by 5 bases and J by 6 bases, with 8 bases left in between. The CDR3 loop reads CASSTGREQYF. The CDR3 DNA reads as TGTGCCAGCTCAACAGGTCGCGAGCAGTACTTC.

This clone was detected only a few times. The chain carries TRBV5-1 and TRBJ2-5; TRBD1 aligns across 9 bases. This CDR3 contains 15 residues. The germline V gene encodes CDR1 SGHRS and CDR2 YFSETQ. V shed 3 bases and J 2 bases; nucleotides not matched to a gene: 5. The CDR3 DNA reads TGCGCCAGCAGCTCGGACAGGGGAGTTCAAGAGACCCAGTACTTC. It translates to CASSSDRGVQETQYF.

The chain is built from TRBV2 and TRBJ2-5; no clear D gene. Trimming pared 2 bases from V and 6 bases from J, leaving 4 bases between. The CDR3 loop spans 11 amino acids. Per germline, CDR1 SNHLY and CDR2 FYNNEI. The CDR3 spells CASSETQTQYF. As DNA, the CDR3 is TGTGCCAGCAGTGAAACGCAGACCCAGTACTTC.

This clone has more than one count but fewer than ten. The rearrangement uses TRBV5-1 and TRBJ2-2; weak D call: TRBD1 (6 bases). The CDR3 has 15 amino acids. The germline CDR1 and CDR2 sequences are SGHRS and YFSETQ. Between the trimmed V and J ends, which lost 1 base and 1 base, there was a span of 8 bases. The CDR3 DNA follows: TGCGCCAGCAGCTTGCCACAGGGGAACACCGGGGAGCTGTTTTTT. It specifies CASSLPQGNTGELFF.

The chain combines TRBV30 with TRBJ1-1; D unclear. This CDR3 is built from 12 residues. V shed 2 bases and J shed 4 bases, with 8 bases lying between them. Looked up from germline, CDR1 is GTSNPN and CDR2 is SVGIG (reference sequence). Here the CDR3 DNA reads TGTGCCTGGAGTCAATGGGGCACTGAAGCTTTCTTT. Encoded protein: CAWSQWGTEAFF.

This rearrangement joins TRBV6-5 to TRBJ2-7, with unresolved D. CDR3 length: 13 amino acids. From germline, CDR1 is MNHEY and CDR2 SVGAGI. V dropped 2 bases and J dropped 7 bases, with 12 bases sitting between them. The CDR3 DNA follows: TGTGCCAGCAGTTACACGGTGTTTGAGGAGCAGTACTTC. This encodes CASSYTVFEEQYF.